This T cell receptor (beta chain) was found in a study of beta chain features in type 1 diabetes. Study-level results: Overrepresentation of cells with high TCR expression could result from cDNA sequencing. Fewer junction insertions and more nucleotide deletions appeared in type 1 diabetes patients.

Reverse transcription of all isolated RNA meant that expressed TCRB transcripts were sequenced. The assay was immunoSEQ multiplex PCR, and TCRdb's table has in-frame clones only and misses some. The sample lists about 930,000 clones, 15% to 20% occurring once. In the case of this clone: The antigen remains unidentified.

Each of the CD4+ naive, central memory, regulatory and stem cell-like memory populations was sorted via CD45RO/CCR7/CD25/CD127/CD95/CD27. This sequence originates from a woman between 18 and 30 years old in good health. The sequenced material came from naive CD4+ T cells from blood.

CDR3 DNA: TGTGCCAGCAGTTACGATGGTCTCGCAGGCTACGAGCAGTACTTC. Encoded protein: CASSYDGLAGYEQYF. J is TRBJ2-7 and V is TRBV6-5; D is undetermined. The CDR3 is made up of 15 amino acids. CDR1 MNHEY and CDR2 SVGAGI come from the germline V gene. The V end lost 2 bases, the J end lost 3 bases, and 14 bases lay between the germline ends.